One and the same sample provided the 20 T cell receptor beta chains below, sequenced in a study of CD8 T cells in Susac syndrome. RNA in amounts of about 0.45 to 1 ug was reverse transcribed with random hexamers. Via MiXCR, TCRdb re-called the immunoSEQ multiplex PCR reads, giving one row per CDR3 protein. In the table there are more than 75,000 distinct CDR3 sequences, around 93% of which are singletons. Sequences were obtained from CD8+ T cells from PBMCs. Every receptor here comes from a human donor in good health.

The rearrangement links TRBV9 to TRBJ2-3; possible D gene TRBD1, 6 bases. Trimming cost V 3 bases and J 3 bases, with 11 bases left between them. The germline CDR1 and CDR2 sequences are SGDLS and YYNGEE. The CDR3 is 14 amino acids. The CDR3 nucleotides read TGTGCCAGCAGCGAGGACAGTACTACAGATACGCAGTATTTT. Translation gives CASSEDSTTDTQYF.

This chain links TRBV4-1 with TRBJ2-5; either TRBD1 or TRBD2 may supply D (5 bases each). Per the germline V gene, CDR1 is MGHRA and CDR2 is YSYEKL. V was cut by 1 base and J by 5 bases, with 11 bases left in between. This CDR3 has 14 amino acids. The CDR3, as DNA: TGCGCCAGCAGCCAAGTGGGGACCTATGAGACCCAGTACTTC. Amino acids: CASSQVGTYETQYF.

The rearrangement uses TRBV6-1 and TRBJ2-2, with D possibly matching TRBD1 (7 bases). CDR1 and CDR2 (germline): MNHNS, SASEGT. The CDR3 covers 16 residues. Trimming cost V 8 bases and J 8 bases, with 24 bases left between them. The CDR3 loop is CASSPGRGVTGGELFF. The CDR3 DNA sequence: TGTGCCAGCTCCCCGGGCAGGGGGGTTACCGGGGGGGAGCTGTTTTTT.

In its sample, this clonotype was seen a few times. The genes are TRBV29-1 and TRBJ1-2; 9 positions match TRBD1. With V trimmed by 5 bases and J by 1 base, 2 bases remained unmatched. The CDR3 is 13 amino acids. From germline, CDR1 is SQVTM and CDR2 ANQGSEA. In nucleotides, the CDR3 is TGCAGCGTTCCGGGACAGGGTAACTATGGCTACACCTTC. It codes for CSVPGQGNYGYTF.

The V and J genes are TRBV13 and TRBJ2-7, with 10 bases aligning to TRBD1. Germline CDR1 PRHDT, CDR2 FYEKMQ (reference sequence). The CDR3 contains 16 residues. Trimming at V came to 5 bases and at J to 4 bases, leaving 11 bases not matched to a gene. This chain's CDR3 is CASSQGGDRGIYEQYF. The CDR3 region has the DNA TGTGCCAGCAGCCAGGGGGGGGACAGGGGAATATACGAGCAGTACTTC.

The V gene is TRBV4-1, the J gene TRBJ2-7, with TRBD2 as a possible D gene (5 bases). Germline CDR1 is MGHRA and CDR2 is YSYEKL. This CDR3 has 13 amino acids. Trimming pared 4 bases from V and 4 bases from J, leaving 11 bases between. CDR3 DNA: TGCGCCAGCAGCCTCGCGGGCCAGTACGAGCAGTACTTC. This sequence encodes CASSLAGQYEQYF.

The chain has TRBV23-1 and TRBJ1-1; D remains unclear. TRBV23-1 is marked as an open reading frame, function uncertain. CDR3 size: 14 residues. Trimming left V 0 bases short and J 6 bases short, with 11 bases between. CDR3 in DNA: TGCGCCAGCAGTCAATCGGCATCCCGAGCTGAAGCTTTCTTT. Residues: CASSQSASRAEAFF.

The J gene is TRBJ1-1, the V gene TRBV30; D gene ambiguous. Trimming cost V 0 bases and J 7 bases, with 6 bases left between them. The CDR3 contains 11 residues. In germline, CDR1 is GTSNPN, CDR2 SVGIG (reference sequence). CDR3 nucleotides: TGTGCCTGGAGTGTCGGAGGTGAAGCTTTCTTT. It yields the protein CAWSVGGEAFF. Together with reference TRBV30 and TRBJ1-1, the CDR3 gives the full variable domain: SQTIHQWPATLVQPVGSPLSLECTVEGTSNPNLYWYRQAAGRGLQLLFYSVGIGQISSEVPQNLSASRPQDRQFILSSKKLLLSDSGFYLCAWSVGGEAFFGQGTRLTVV.

The table lists this clonotype with a count of one. The V gene is TRBV9, the J gene TRBJ2-5; possible D gene TRBD2, 6 bases. This CDR3 is built from 12 residues. The germline V gene has CDR1 SGDLS and CDR2 YYNGEE. V dropped 3 bases and J dropped 3 bases, with 6 bases sitting between them. The CDR3 DNA is TGTGCCAGCAGCGGGGAGGAAGAGACCCAGTACTTC. This translates into CASSGEEETQYF. Using reference TRBV9 and TRBJ2-5 for the parts outside the CDR3, the full variable domain is DSGVTQTPKHLITATGQRVTLRCSPRSGDLSVYWYQQSLDQGLQFLIQYYNGEERAKGNILERFSAQQFPDLHSELNLSSLELGDSALYFCASSGEEETQYFGPGTRLLVL.

The chain employs TRBV6-1 and TRBJ1-5; D gene unclear. The CDR3 totals 16 residues. Trimming cost V 2 bases and J 5 bases, with 16 bases left between them. Germline loops: CDR1 MNHNS, CDR2 SASEGT. CDR3 bases: TGTGCCAGCAGTGAATCCCGGAGGGAGGGCGATCAGCCCCAGCATTTT. This sequence encodes CASSESRREGDQPQHF.

This chain uses TRBV7-8 with TRBJ1-2; 11 bases are a match to TRBD1. CDR3 size: 15 residues. The J segment lost 5 bases and the V segment lost 3 bases, leaving 5 bases of the junction unmatched. The germline V gene has CDR1 SGHVS and CDR2 FQNEAQ. The CDR3 spells CASSFGQGAPYGYTF. As DNA, the CDR3 is TGTGCCAGCAGCTTCGGACAGGGGGCCCCGTATGGCTACACCTTC.

The V call is TRBV14, the J call TRBJ1-1, with 7 bases that match TRBD1. Trimming at V came to 5 bases and at J to 4 bases, leaving 4 bases not matched to a gene. CDR1 and CDR2 (germline): SGHDN, FVKESK. The CDR3 runs 13 residues. CDR3: CASSAGGFTEAFF. The CDR3 nucleotides are TGTGCCAGCAGCGCAGGGGGATTCACTGAAGCTTTCTTT.

This clonotype was detected only once. V usage is TRBV12-3 or TRBV12-4 and J usage is TRBJ1-1; D unresolved. V lost 5 bases to trimming and J lost 5 bases, with 6 bases between them. This CDR3 is built from 11 residues. The CDR3 reads CASSPVTEAFF. In nucleotides, the CDR3 is TGTGCCAGCAGTCCAGTAACTGAAGCTTTCTTT.

V gene TRBV3-1 combines with J gene TRBJ2-5; no firm D call. The V end lost 0 bases, the J end lost 1 base, and 9 bases lay between the germline ends. Per germline, CDR1 LGHDT and CDR2 YNNKEL (reference sequence). The CDR3 has 15 residues. This CDR3 reads CASSQDWNSQETQYF. The CDR3 DNA sequence: TGTGCCAGCAGCCAAGATTGGAACTCCCAAGAGACCCAGTACTTC.

The chain has TRBV3-1 and TRBJ2-1, with TRBD2 identical over 7 bases. Germline lookup yields CDR1 LGHDT and CDR2 YNNKEL (reference sequence). The V segment lost 0 bases and the J segment 5 bases; nucleotides outside the gene matches: 4. The CDR3 totals 15 residues. CDR3 bases: TGTGCCAGCAGCCAAGATAGCGGGTGGAACAATGAGCAGTTCTTC. Protein: CASSQDSGWNNEQFF.

The rearrangement joins TRBV7-8 to TRBJ1-4; maybe TRBD1 (5 bases). Trimming pared 4 bases from V and 8 bases from J, leaving 5 bases between. CDR1 is SGHVS and CDR2 is FQNEAQ in the germline V gene. The CDR3 has 11 amino acids. DNA for the CDR3: TGTGCCAGCAGCTGGGGGGAAAAACTGTTTTTT. Protein product: CASSWGEKLFF.

The chain links TRBV7-9 to TRBJ2-5; the match to TRBD1 covers 7 bases. This CDR3 is 13 amino acids long. Germline-derived CDR1 and CDR2 are SEHNR and FQNEAQ (reference sequence). Unmatched junction bases numbered 8, after V lost 4 bases and J lost 9 bases. The chain's CDR3 is CASSSDRSRAQYF. CDR3 DNA: TGTGCCAGCAGCTCGGACAGGTCGAGGGCCCAGTACTTC.

The chain links TRBV6-6 to TRBJ2-4; a weak D match, TRBD1 (5 bases). In germline, CDR1 is MNHNY, CDR2 SVGAGI (reference sequence). Trimming took 7 bases from V and 9 from J, leaving 10 bases between them. The CDR3 is made up of 11 amino acids. CDR3 nucleotide sequence: TGTGCCAGCATGGCAGGGTTCATTCAGTACTTC. This codes for CASMAGFIQYF.

This clonotype occurred once. The CDR3 sequence is CASSLDRPYEQYF. The CDR3 coding sequence is TGTGCCAGCAGCTTAGACAGGCCCTACGAGCAGTACTTC. This rearrangement joins TRBV7-2 to TRBJ2-7, with D perhaps TRBD1 (5 bases). The germline V gene encodes CDR1 SGHTA and CDR2 FQGNSA. The length of the CDR3 is 13 residues. Trimming cost V 1 base and J 2 bases, with 6 bases left between them.

The rearrangement uses TRBV7-8 and TRBJ2-5, with a tentative D call TRBD2 (6 bases). This CDR3 region has 14 residues. CDR1 SGHVS and CDR2 FQNEAQ come from the germline V gene. Trimming left V 2 bases short and J 2 bases short, with 9 bases between. The CDR3 region has the DNA TGTGCCAGCAGCTTATCGGGGGTTCAAGAGACCCAGTACTTC. This translates into CASSLSGVQETQYF.